This T cell receptor (beta chain) is from a study of molecular identifiers for immune sequencing clone quantification. For the study at large: Replicate experiments divided RNA from around 20,000 or 100,000 naive CD8 cells into five parts and sequenced four.

Study results and caveats: A shared barcode on identical TCR molecules could lead to underestimated sizes for highly expanded clones.

TCRdb independently ran MiXCR on the PCR reads; one entry per CDR3 protein. The sample includes tens of thousands of distinct CDR3 sequences, around 20% of them seen just once. This clonotype was seen many times. Antigen: not known. Trimming cost V 5 bases and J 6 bases, with 7 bases left between them. The length of the CDR3 is 11 residues. Germline CDR1 reads SGHTA; CDR2 reads FQGNSA. For naive CD8 T cells, sorting used the CD8+CD4-CCR7+CD45RA+ phenotype. This clonotype was sampled from a human donor in good health. Some libraries in this study had Jurkat cell RNA spiked in. Material for sequencing was naive CD8+ T cells from blood, with Jurkat cell RNA spiked in. The subset denotes: FACS-sorted CD8+CD4-CCR7+CD45RA+ naive T cells. The chain couples TRBV7-2 to TRBJ1-2; the D is unclear. CDR3 residues: CASSQEDGYTF. DNA of the CDR3: TGTGCCAGCAGCCAAGAGGATGGCTACACCTTC.